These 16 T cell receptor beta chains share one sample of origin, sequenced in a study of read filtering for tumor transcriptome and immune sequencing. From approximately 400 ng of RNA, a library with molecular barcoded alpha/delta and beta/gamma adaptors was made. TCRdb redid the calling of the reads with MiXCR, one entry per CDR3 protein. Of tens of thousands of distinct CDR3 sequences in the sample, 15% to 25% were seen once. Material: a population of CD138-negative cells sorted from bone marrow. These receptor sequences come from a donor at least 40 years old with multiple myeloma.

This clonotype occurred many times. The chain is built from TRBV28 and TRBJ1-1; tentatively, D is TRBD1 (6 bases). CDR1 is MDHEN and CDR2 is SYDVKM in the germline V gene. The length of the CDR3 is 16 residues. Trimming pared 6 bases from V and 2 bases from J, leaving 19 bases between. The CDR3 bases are TGTGCCAGCAGCGCCGCCGGAAGAGGGGGAAACACTGAAGCTTTCTTT. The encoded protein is CASSAAGRGGNTEAFF.

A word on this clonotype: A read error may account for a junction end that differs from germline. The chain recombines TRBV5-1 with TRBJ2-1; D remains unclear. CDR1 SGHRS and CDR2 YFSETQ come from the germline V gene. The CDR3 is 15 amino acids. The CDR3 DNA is TGCGCCAGCGGAAAGATGGATTTCCCCTACAATGAGCAATTCTTC. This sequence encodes CASGKMDFPYNEQFF.

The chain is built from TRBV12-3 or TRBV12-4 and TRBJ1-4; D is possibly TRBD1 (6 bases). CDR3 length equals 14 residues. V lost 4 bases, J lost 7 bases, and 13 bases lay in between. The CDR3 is CASSSRGSGEKLFF. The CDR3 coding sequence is TGTGCCAGCAGTTCCAGGGGTTCCGGTGAAAAACTGTTTTTT.

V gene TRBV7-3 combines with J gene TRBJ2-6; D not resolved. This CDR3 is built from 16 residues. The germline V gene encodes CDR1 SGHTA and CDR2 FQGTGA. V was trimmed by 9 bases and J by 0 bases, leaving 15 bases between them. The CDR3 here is CASSLDGVSGANVLTF. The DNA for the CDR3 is TGTGCCAGTAGCCTGGACGGAGTCTCTGGGGCCAACGTCCTGACTTTC.

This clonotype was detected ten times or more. CDR3 in amino acids: CSVEGGASEQFF. The CDR3 DNA is TGCAGCGTTGAAGGAGGGGCCAGTGAGCAGTTCTTC. The chain links TRBV29-1 to TRBJ2-1; perhaps D is TRBD1 or TRBD2 (5 bases each). The CDR3 contains 12 residues. Germline CDR1 is SQVTM and CDR2 is ANQGSEA. Trimming shortened V by 1 base and J by 9 bases, and 10 bases separated the two germline ends.

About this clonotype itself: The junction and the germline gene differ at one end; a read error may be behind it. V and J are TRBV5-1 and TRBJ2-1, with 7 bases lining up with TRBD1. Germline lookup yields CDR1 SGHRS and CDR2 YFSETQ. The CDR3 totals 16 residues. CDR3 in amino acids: CASSPTDRGRDNEPFF. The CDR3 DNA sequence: TGCGCCAGCAGCCCAACGGATAGGGGGCGCGACAATGAGCCGTTCTTC.

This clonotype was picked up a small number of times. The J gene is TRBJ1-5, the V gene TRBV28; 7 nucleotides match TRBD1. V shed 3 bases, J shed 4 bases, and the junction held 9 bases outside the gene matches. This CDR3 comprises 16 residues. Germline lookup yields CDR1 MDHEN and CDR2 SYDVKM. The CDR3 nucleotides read TGTGCCAGCAGTTTGTCAGACAGGGCAAGGAATCAGCCCCAGCATTTT. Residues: CASSLSDRARNQPQHF.

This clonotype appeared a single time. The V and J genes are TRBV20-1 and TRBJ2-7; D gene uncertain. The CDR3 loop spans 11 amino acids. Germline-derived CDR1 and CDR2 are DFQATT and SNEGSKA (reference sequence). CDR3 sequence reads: CNARVAHEQYF. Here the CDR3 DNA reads TGCAACGCTAGAGTGGCCCACGAGCAGTACTTC.

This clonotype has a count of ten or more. CDR3 DNA sequence: TGTGCCACCAGCAAAATACAGGGGGCTGGTGAAAAACTGTTTTTT. Translated, it gives CATSKIQGAGEKLFF. The genes are TRBV15 and TRBJ1-4; 9 positions match TRBD1. The germline V gene has CDR1 LNHNV and CDR2 YYDKDF (reference sequence). V shed 4 bases and J 7 bases; nucleotides not matched to a gene: 7. The CDR3 is 15 amino acids.

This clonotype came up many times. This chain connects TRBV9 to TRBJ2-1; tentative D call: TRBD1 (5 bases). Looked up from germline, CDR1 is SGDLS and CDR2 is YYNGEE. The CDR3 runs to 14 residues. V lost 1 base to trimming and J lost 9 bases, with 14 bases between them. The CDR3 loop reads CASSVQIDSSEQFF. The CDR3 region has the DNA TGTGCCAGCAGCGTACAGATCGACAGCAGTGAGCAGTTCTTC.

The chain's CDR3 is CASSRLGGNSYNEQFF. The CDR3 DNA reads as TGTGCCAGCAGCCGGCTGGGGGGGAATTCCTACAATGAGCAGTTCTTC. The J gene is TRBJ2-1, the V gene TRBV4-2; 7 bases agree with TRBD2. The germline V gene has CDR1 LGHNA and CDR2 YNFKEQ. Losses at the gene ends were 4 bases for V and 1 base for J; bases not matched to a gene: 7. CDR3 length: 16 residues.

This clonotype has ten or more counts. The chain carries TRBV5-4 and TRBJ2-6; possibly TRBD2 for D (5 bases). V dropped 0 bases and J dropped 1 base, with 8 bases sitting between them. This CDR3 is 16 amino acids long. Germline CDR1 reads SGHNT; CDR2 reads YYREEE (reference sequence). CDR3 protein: CASSLAGISGANVLTF. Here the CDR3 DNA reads TGTGCCAGCAGCTTGGCGGGAATTTCTGGGGCCAACGTCCTGACTTTC. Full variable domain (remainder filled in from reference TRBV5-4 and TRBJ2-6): ETGVTQSPTHLIKTRGQQVTLRCSSQSGHNTVSWYQQALGQGPQFIFQYYREEENGRGNFPPRFSGLQFPNYSSELNVNALELDDSALYLCASSLAGISGANVLTFGAGSRLTVL.

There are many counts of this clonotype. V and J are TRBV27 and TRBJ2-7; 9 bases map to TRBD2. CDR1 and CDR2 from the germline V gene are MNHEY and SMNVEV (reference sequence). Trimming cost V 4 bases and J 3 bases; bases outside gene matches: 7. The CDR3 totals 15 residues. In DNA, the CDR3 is TGTGCCAGCAGTTCCCCAACTAGCGGGTACTACGAGCAGTACTTC. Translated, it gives CASSSPTSGYYEQYF.

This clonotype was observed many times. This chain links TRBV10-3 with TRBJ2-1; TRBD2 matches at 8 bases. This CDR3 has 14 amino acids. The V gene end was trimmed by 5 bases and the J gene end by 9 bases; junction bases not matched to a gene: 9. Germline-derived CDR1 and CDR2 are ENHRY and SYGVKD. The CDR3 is CAISTKRENSEQFF. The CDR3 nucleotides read TGTGCCATCAGTACGAAGCGGGAGAACAGTGAGCAGTTCTTC.

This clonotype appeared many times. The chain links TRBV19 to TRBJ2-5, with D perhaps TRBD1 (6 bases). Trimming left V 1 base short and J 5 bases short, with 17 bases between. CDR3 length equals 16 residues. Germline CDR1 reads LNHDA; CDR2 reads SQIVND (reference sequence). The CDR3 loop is CASSIGGTSRRETQYF. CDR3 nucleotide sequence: TGTGCCAGTAGTATAGGAGGGACATCGAGAAGGGAGACCCAGTACTTC.

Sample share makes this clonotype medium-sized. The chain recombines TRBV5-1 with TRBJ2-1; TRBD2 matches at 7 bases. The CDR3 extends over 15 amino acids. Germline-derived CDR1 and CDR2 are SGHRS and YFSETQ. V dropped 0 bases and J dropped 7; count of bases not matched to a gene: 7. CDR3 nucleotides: TGCGCCAGCAGCTTGGTGGTCGGAGCGGGGAATGAGCAGTTCTTC. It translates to CASSLVVGAGNEQFF.